This TCR beta chain was retrieved from a study of cytomegalovirus exposure and HLA in healthy donors. PCR employed 60 Vbeta and 13 Jbeta primers. TCRdb's copy holds only in-frame clones and misses some; the assay was immunoSEQ multiplex PCR. The repertoire holds approximately 100,000 clones, around 64% seen once, with roughly 3.2% in the top ten. Sequencing used PBMCs. This sequence was found in a man in his sixties in good health and CMV-seronegative.

The CDR3 DNA reads as TGTGCCAGCAGCGACAGGGACTACGAGCAGTACTTC. Translating it yields CASSDRDYEQYF. The V and J genes are TRBV11-3 and TRBJ2-7, with TRBD1 matching 7 bases. In germline, CDR1 is SGHNT, CDR2 YENEEA. This CDR3 contains 12 residues. The junction had 1 base not matched to a gene; V was cut back by 5 bases and J by 3 bases.